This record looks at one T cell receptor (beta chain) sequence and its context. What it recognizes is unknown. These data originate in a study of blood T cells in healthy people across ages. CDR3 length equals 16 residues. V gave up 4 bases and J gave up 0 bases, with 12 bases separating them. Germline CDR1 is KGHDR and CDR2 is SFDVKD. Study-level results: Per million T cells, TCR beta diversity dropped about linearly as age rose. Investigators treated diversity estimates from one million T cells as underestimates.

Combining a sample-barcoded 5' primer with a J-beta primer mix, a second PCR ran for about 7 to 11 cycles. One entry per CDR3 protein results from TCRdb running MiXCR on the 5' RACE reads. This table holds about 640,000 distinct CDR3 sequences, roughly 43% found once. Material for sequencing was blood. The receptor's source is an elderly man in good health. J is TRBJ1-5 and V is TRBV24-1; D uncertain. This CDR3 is CATSESGRNSNQPQHF. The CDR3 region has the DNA TGTGCCACCAGTGAAAGTGGGCGGAATAGCAATCAGCCCCAGCATTTT.